Below are 10 T cell receptor beta chains sequenced from a single sample in a study of cytomegalovirus exposure and HLA in healthy donors (TCRdb year 2017). Library method: the immunoSEQ multiplex PCR assay. TCRdb re-hosts the immuneACCESS table, in-frame sequences only. Its copies lack some clones; in the studies checked, an unresolved V gene accounts for under half of them, and the cause for the rest is not known. The sample yields about 49,000 clones; about 90% were counted once. The top ten clonotypes cover approximately 1.5% of the sample. The sequenced material came from PBMCs. The source is a man between 18 and 35 years old in good health and CMV-seronegative.

The genes are TRBV25-1 and TRBJ2-5, with 8 bases matching TRBD2. This CDR3 contains 15 residues. Germline V gene sequence: CDR1 MGHDK, CDR2 SYGVNS. V was pared by 5 bases and J by 5 bases, with 10 bases of the junction left unmatched. CDR3 sequence reads: CASSTWRGATETQYF. CDR3 coding DNA: TGTGCCAGCAGTACCTGGCGGGGGGCAACGGAGACCCAGTACTTC.

The genes are TRBV14 and TRBJ2-5, with D perhaps matching TRBD1 (6 bases). The CDR3 loop spans 16 amino acids. Per the germline V gene, CDR1 is SGHDN and CDR2 is FVKESK. Trimming removed 2 bases at V and 4 bases at J, with 17 bases between. The CDR3 nucleotides read TGTGCCAGCAGCCAATGGGGGCAGGATCGGGCAGAGACCCAGTACTTC. Protein product: CASSQWGQDRAETQYF.

The chain employs TRBV6-5 and TRBJ2-1; a weak D match, TRBD2 (6 bases). The CDR3 has 14 amino acids. V was shortened by 4 bases and J by 4 bases, with 11 bases between the two germline ends. CDR1 and CDR2 (germline): MNHEY, SVGAGI. CDR3 DNA: TGTGCCAGCAGTTTGTCGGGGGTTTACAATGAGCAGTTCTTC. Translation gives CASSLSGVYNEQFF.

This sequence joins TRBV19 and TRBJ1-2, with D perhaps matching TRBD1 (6 bases). V lost 2 bases to trimming and J lost 2 bases, with 15 bases between them. This CDR3 spans 16 amino acids. Per germline, CDR1 LNHDA and CDR2 SQIVND (reference sequence). CDR3 region: CASSIQFVDRNYGYTF. The CDR3 nucleotides read TGTGCCAGTAGTATACAATTCGTGGACAGAAACTATGGCTACACCTTC.

The chain carries TRBV4-2 and TRBJ2-7, with TRBD2 as a possible D gene (6 bases). Trimming cost V 0 bases and J 2 bases, with 17 bases left between them. CDR3 length: 17 residues. Per the germline V gene, CDR1 is LGHNA and CDR2 is YNFKEQ. In DNA form, the CDR3 reads TGTGCCAGCAGCCAAGAAGCACGGACTACCAGAACCTACGAGCAGTACTTC. Amino acids: CASSQEARTTRTYEQYF.

The chain uses TRBV4-1 and TRBJ2-1; 9 bases are a match to TRBD2. The CDR3 sequence is 18 residues long. Unmatched junction bases numbered 12, after V lost 1 base and J lost 5 bases. From germline, CDR1 is MGHRA and CDR2 YSYEKL. The CDR3: CASSQGLAGTLGDNEQFF. As DNA, the CDR3 is TGCGCCAGCAGCCAAGGGCTAGCGGGGACTCTAGGGGACAATGAGCAGTTCTTC.

The chain is built from TRBV5-1 and TRBJ2-5; TRBD2 agrees at 7 bases. Germline V gene sequence: CDR1 SGHRS, CDR2 YFSETQ. V lost 5 bases to trimming and J lost 2 bases; unmatched junction nucleotides: 6. The CDR3 is 14 residues long. The CDR3 nucleotides are TGCGCCAGCAGTATGTCTAGCGGACAAGAGACCCAGTACTTC. It is translated as CASSMSSGQETQYF.

J is TRBJ2-7 and V is TRBV27; D remains ambiguous. Trimming took 2 bases from V and 5 from J, leaving 16 bases between them. The CDR3 is 15 residues long. Germline V gene sequence: CDR1 MNHEY, CDR2 SMNVEV (reference sequence). CDR3 sequence reads: CASSLGVSRRNEQYF. Here the CDR3 DNA reads TGTGCCAGCAGTTTAGGAGTGTCACGGCGGAACGAGCAGTACTTC.

This chain connects TRBV18 to TRBJ2-7, with TRBD1 identical over 7 bases. CDR1 and CDR2 from the germline V gene are KGHSH and LQKENI. The CDR3 length is 12 residues. After removal of 1 base from V and 7 bases from J, the junction contained 1 base not matched to a gene. CDR3 loop: CASSPQGQEQYF. For the CDR3, the DNA is TGTGCCAGCTCACCACAGGGACAGGAGCAGTACTTC.

The chain joins TRBV11-2 to TRBJ1-1; a possible D gene is TRBD1 (6 bases). The CDR3 contains 17 residues. The germline V gene encodes CDR1 SGHAT and CDR2 FQNNGV. V lost 5 bases, J lost 1 base, and 20 bases lay in between. The CDR3 DNA reads TGTGCCAGCAGCCTCGATTGGGGGCGGTTCACGAACACTGAAGCTTTCTTT. This sequence encodes CASSLDWGRFTNTEAFF.